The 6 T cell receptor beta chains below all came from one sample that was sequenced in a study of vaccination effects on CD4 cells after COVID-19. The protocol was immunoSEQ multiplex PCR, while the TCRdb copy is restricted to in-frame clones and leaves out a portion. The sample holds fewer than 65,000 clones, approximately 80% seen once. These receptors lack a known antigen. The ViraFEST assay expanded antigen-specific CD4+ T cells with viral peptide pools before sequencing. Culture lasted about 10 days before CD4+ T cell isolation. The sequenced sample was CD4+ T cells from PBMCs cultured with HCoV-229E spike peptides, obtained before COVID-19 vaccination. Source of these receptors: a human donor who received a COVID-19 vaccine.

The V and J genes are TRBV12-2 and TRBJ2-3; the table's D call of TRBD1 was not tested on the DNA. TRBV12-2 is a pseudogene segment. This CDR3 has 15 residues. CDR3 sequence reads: CASRPTGASTDTQYF. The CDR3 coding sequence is TGTGCAAGTCGACCCACAGGGGCGAGCACAGATACGCAGTATTTT.

The CDR3 spells CATSWGLGEQFF. Written as DNA, the CDR3 is TGTGCCACCAGCTGGGGACTGGGTGAGCAGTTCTTC. J is TRBJ2-1 and V is TRBV15; D is perhaps TRBD2 (6 bases). Germline V gene sequence: CDR1 LNHNV, CDR2 YYDKDF (reference sequence). V shed 5 bases and J shed 9 bases, with 11 bases lying between them. The CDR3 is 12 amino acids.

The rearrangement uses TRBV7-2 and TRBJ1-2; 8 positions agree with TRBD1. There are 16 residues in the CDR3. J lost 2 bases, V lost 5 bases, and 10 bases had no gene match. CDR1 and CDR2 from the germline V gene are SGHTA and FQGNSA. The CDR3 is CASSLGRTGHNYGYTF. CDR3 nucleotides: TGTGCCAGCAGCCTAGGGAGGACAGGGCACAACTATGGCTACACCTTC.

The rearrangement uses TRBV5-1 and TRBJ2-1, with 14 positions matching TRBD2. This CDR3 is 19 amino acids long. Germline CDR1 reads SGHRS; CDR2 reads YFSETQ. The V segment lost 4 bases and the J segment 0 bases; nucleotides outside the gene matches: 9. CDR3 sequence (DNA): TGCGCCAGCAGCACAACCGGGACTAGCGGGGGCAGCTCCTACAATGAGCAGTTCTTC. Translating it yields CASSTTGTSGGSSYNEQFF.

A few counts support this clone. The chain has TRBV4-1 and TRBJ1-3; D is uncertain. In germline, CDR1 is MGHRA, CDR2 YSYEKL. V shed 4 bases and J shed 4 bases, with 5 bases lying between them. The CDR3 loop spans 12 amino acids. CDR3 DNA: TGCGCCAGCAGCCCCCAAGGAAACACCATATATTTT. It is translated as CASSPQGNTIYF.

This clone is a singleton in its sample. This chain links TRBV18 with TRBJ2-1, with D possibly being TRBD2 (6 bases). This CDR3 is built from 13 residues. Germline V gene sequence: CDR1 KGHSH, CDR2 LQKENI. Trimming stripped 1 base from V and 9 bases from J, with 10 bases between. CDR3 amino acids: CASSPRGDSEQFF. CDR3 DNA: TGTGCCAGCTCACCACGGGGGGATTCTGAGCAGTTCTTC.